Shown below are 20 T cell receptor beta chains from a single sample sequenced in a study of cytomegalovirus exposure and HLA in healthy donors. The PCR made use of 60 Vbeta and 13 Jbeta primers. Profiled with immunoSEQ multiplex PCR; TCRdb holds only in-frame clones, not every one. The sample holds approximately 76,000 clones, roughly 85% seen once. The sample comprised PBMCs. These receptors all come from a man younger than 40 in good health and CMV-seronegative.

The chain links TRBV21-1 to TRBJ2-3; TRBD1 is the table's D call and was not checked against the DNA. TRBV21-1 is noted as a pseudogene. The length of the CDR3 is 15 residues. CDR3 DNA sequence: TGTGCCAGACAAAACAGGGGGACTAGCACAGATACGCAGTATTTT. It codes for CARQNRGTSTDTQYF.

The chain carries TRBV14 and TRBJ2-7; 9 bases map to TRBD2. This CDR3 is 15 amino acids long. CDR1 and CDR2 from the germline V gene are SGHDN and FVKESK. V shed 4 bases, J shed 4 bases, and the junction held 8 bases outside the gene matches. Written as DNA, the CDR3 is TGTGCCAGCAGCCCGGAGCGGGGGGCATTGTACGAGCAGTACTTC. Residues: CASSPERGALYEQYF.

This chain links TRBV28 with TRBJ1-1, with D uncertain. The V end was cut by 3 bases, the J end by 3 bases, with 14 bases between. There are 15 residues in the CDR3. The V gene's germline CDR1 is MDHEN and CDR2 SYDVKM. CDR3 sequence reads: CASSFPPYRDTEAFF. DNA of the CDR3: TGTGCCAGCAGTTTTCCCCCCTACAGAGACACTGAAGCTTTCTTT.

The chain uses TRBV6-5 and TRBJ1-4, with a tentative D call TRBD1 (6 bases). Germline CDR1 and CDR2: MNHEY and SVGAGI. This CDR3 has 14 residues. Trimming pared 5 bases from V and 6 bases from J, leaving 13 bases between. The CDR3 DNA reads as TGTGCCAGCAGTCATGACAGGACGGATGAAAAACTGTTTTTT. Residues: CASSHDRTDEKLFF.

CDR3 amino acids: CASSRRGTDEKLFF. The CDR3 DNA reads TGTGCCAGCAGCCGCAGGGGGACGGATGAAAAACTGTTTTTT. The chain is built from TRBV7-8 and TRBJ1-4, with 7 bases identical to TRBD1. CDR1 and CDR2 (germline): SGHVS, FQNEAQ. The length of the CDR3 is 14 residues. V trimming: 5 bases; J trimming: 6 bases; junction bases outside the gene matches: 6.

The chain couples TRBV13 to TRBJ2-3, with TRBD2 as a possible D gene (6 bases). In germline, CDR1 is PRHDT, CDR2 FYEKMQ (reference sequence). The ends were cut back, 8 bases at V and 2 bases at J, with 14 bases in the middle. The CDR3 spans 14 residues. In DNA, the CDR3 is TGTGCCAGCGACAGTGCGGGGCCCACAGATACGCAGTATTTT. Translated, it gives CASDSAGPTDTQYF.

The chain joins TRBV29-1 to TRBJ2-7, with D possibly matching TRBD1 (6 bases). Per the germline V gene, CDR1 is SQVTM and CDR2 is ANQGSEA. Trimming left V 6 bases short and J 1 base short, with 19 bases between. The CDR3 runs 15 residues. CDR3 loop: CSVINTGTRSYEQYF. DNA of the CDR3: TGCAGCGTCATCAATACCGGGACACGTTCCTACGAGCAGTACTTC.

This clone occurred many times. The DNA for the CDR3 is TGTGCCAGCAGTCTCAGGGAGGGCTCGGCGGACACCATATATTTT. The encoded protein is CASSLREGSADTIYF. V and J are TRBV6-5 and TRBJ1-3; D possibly corresponds to TRBD1 (5 bases). Trimming shortened V by 5 bases and J by 8 bases, and 19 bases separated the two germline ends. CDR1 and CDR2 (germline): MNHEY, SVGAGI. The CDR3 contains 15 residues.

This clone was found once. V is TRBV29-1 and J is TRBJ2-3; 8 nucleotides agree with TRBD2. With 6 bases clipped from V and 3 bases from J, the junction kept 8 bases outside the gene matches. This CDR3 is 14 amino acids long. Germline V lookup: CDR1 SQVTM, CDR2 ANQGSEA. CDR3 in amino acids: CSVGLGLVTDTQYF. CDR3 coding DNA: TGCAGCGTGGGTTTGGGACTAGTGACAGATACGCAGTATTTT.

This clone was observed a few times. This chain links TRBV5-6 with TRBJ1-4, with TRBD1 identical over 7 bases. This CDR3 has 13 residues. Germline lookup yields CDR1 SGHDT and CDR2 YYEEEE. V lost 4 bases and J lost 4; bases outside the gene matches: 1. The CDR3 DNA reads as TGTGCCAGCAGCGACAGGGTTAATGAAAAACTGTTTTTT. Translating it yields CASSDRVNEKLFF.

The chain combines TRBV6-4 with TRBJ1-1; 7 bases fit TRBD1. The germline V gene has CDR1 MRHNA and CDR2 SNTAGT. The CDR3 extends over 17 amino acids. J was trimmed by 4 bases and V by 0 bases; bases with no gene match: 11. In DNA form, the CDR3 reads TGTGCCAGCAGTGACTCGGGCAGGGGGTTTTTGGGCACTGAAGCTTTCTTT. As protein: CASSDSGRGFLGTEAFF.

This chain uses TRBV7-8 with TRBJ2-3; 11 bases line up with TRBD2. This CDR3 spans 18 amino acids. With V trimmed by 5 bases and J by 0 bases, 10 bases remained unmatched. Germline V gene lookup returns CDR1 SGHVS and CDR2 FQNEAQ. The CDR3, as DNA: TGTGCCAGCAGCACCCCTAGCGGGGGGATTGCTAGCACAGATACGCAGTATTTT. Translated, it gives CASSTPSGGIASTDTQYF. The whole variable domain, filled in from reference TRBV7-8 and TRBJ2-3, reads GAGVSQSPRYKVAKRGQDVALRCDPISGHVSLFWYQQALGQGPEFLTYFQNEAQLDKSGLPSDRFFAERPEGSVSTLKIQRTQQEDSAVYLCASSTPSGGIASTDTQYFGPGTRLTVL.

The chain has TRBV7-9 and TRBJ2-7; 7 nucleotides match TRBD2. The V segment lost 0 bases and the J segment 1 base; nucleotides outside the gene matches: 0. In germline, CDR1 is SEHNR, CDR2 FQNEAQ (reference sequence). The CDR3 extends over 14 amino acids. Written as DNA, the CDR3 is TGTGCCAGCAGCTTAGCGGGGGGGTCCTACGAGCAGTACTTC. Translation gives CASSLAGGSYEQYF.

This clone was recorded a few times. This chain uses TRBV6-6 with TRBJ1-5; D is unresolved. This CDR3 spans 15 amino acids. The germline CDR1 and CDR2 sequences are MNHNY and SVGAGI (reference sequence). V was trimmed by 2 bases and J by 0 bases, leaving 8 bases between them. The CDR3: CASSYAAGSNQPQHF. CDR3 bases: TGTGCCAGCAGTTACGCAGCGGGTAGCAATCAGCCCCAGCATTTT.

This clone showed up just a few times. In DNA, the CDR3 is TGCGCCAGCAGCGCCTTAACGGGAGGTCTCAATGAGCAGTTCTTC. It encodes CASSALTGGLNEQFF. The chain links TRBV5-1 to TRBJ2-1; 7 bases are shared with TRBD2. The length of the CDR3 is 15 residues. V shed 4 bases, J shed 6 bases, and the junction held 10 bases outside the gene matches. Germline CDR1 reads SGHRS; CDR2 reads YFSETQ.

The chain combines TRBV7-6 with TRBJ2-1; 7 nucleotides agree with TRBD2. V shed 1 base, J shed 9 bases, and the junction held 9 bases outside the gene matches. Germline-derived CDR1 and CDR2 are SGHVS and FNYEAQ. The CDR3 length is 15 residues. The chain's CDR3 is CASSLERGRKGEQFF. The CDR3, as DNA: TGTGCCAGCAGCTTAGAGCGGGGCCGCAAGGGTGAGCAGTTCTTC.

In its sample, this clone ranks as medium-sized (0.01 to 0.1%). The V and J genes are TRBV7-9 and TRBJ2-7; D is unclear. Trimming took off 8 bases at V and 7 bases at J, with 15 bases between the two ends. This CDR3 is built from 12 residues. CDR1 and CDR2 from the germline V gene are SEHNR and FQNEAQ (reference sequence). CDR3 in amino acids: CASADGDEEQYF. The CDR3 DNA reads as TGTGCCAGCGCAGACGGAGACGAGGAGCAGTACTTC. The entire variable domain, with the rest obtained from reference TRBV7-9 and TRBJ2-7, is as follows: DTGVSQNPRHKITKRGQNVTFRCDPISEHNRLYWYRQTLGQGPEFLTYFQNEAQLEKSRLLSDRFSAERPKGSFSTLEIQRTEQGDSAMYLCASADGDEEQYFGPGTRLTVT.

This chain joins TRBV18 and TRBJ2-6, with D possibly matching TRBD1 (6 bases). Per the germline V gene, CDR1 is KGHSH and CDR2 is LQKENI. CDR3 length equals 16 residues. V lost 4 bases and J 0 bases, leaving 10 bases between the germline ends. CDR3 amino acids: CASSRGQNSGANVLTF. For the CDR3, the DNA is TGTGCCAGCTCACGGGGACAAAACTCTGGGGCCAACGTCCTGACTTTC.

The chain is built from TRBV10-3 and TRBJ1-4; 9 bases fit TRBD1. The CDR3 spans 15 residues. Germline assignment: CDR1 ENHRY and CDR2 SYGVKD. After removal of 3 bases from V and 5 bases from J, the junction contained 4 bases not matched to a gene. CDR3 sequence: CAISDSGTGNEKLFF. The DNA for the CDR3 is TGTGCCATCAGTGATTCCGGGACAGGGAATGAAAAACTGTTTTTT.

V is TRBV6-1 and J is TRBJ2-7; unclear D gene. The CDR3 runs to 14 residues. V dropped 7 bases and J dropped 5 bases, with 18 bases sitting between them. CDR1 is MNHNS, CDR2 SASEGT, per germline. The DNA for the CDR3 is TGTGCCAGCACTACTGCTATCCCGCGAGACGAGCAGTACTTC. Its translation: CASTTAIPRDEQYF.